This record concerns one T cell receptor beta chain sequence. Here immunoSEQ multiplex PCR was the method, and the copy in TCRdb shows in-frame clones only, minus some. The data contain over 110,000 clones, roughly 86% of them singletons. The data derive from a study of blood T cell repertoires in COVID-19. CDR3 length equals 14 residues. Trimming took 6 bases from V and 5 from J; bases not matched to a gene: 5. The germline V gene encodes CDR1 SGHRS and CDR2 YFSETQ. This chain joins TRBV5-1 and TRBJ1-4; 9 bases fit TRBD1. The source of this sequence is a man between 65 and 85 years old with acute or convalescent COVID-19. The sample taken for sequencing was peripheral blood. CDR3 in DNA: TGCGCCAGCACTACCGGGACAGGGAATGAAAAACTGTTTTTT. It encodes CASTTGTGNEKLFF.